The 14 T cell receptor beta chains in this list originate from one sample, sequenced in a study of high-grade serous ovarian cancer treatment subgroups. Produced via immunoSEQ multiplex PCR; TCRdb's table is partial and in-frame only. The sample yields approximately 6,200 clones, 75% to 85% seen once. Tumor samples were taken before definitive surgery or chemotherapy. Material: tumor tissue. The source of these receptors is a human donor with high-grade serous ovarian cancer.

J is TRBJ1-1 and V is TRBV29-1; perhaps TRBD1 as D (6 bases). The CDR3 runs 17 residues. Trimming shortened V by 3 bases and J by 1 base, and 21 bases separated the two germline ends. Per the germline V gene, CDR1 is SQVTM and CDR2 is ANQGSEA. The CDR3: CSVDEAGAKGENTEAFF. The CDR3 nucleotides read TGCAGCGTTGATGAAGCAGGGGCTAAAGGGGAGAACACTGAAGCTTTCTTT.

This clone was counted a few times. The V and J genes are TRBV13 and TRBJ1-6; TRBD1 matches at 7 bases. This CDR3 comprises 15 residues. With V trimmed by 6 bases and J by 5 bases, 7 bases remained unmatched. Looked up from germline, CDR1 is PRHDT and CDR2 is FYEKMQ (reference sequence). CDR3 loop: CASRVRGGNNSPLHF. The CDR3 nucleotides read TGTGCCAGCAGGGTCAGGGGGGGAAATAATTCACCCCTCCACTTT.

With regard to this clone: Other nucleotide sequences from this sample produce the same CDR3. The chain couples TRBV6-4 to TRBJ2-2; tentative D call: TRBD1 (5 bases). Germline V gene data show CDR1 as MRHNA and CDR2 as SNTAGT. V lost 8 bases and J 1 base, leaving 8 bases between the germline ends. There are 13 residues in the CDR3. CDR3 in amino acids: CASSDRNTGELFF. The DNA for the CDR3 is TGTGCCAGCTCTGACAGGAACACCGGGGAGCTGTTTTTT.

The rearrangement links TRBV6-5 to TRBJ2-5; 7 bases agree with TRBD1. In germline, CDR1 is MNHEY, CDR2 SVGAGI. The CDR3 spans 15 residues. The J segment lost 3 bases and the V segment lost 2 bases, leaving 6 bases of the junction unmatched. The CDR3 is CASSYVGDREETQYF. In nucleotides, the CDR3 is TGTGCCAGCAGTTACGTCGGAGACAGGGAAGAGACCCAGTACTTC.

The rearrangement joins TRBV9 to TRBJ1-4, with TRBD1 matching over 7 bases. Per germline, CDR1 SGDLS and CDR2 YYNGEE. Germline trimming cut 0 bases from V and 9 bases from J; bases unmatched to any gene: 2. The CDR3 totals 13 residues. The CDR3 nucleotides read TGTGCCAGCAGCGTAGAGACAGGGAAAAAACTGTTTTTT. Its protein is CASSVETGKKLFF. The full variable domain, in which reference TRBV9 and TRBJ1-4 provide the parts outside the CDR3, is DSGVTQTPKHLITATGQRVTLRCSPRSGDLSVYWYQQSLDQGLQFLIQYYNGEERAKGNILERFSAQQFPDLHSELNLSSLELGDSALYFCASSVETGKKLFFGSGTQLSVL.

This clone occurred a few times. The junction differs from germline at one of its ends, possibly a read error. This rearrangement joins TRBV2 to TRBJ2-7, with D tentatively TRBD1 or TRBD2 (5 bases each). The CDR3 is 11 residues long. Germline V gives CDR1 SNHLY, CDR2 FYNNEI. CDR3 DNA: TGTGCCAGCAGTGTGCTAGGGACGGGGAACTTC. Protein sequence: CASSVLGTGNF.

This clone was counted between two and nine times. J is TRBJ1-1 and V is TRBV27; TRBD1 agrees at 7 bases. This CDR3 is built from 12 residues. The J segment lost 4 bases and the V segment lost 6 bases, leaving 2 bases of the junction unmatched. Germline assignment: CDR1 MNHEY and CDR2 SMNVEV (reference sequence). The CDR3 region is CASSPGGTEAFF. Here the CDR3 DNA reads TGTGCCAGCAGCCCAGGGGGCACTGAAGCTTTCTTT.

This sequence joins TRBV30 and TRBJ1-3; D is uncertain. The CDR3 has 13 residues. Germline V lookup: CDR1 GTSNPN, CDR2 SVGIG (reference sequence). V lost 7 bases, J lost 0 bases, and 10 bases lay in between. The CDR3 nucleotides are TGTGCCTCCGATCTGGTCTCTGGAAACACCATATATTTT. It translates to CASDLVSGNTIYF.

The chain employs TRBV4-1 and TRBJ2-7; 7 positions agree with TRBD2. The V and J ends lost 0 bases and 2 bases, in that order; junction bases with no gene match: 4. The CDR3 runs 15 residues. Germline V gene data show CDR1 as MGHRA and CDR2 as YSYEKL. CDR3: CASSQEASGAYEQYF. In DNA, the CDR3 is TGCGCCAGCAGCCAAGAGGCTAGCGGAGCCTACGAGCAGTACTTC.

CDR3 loop: CASSAIGTGVAYEQYF. The CDR3 region has the DNA TGTGCCAGCAGTGCGATCGGGACAGGGGTGGCCTACGAGCAGTACTTC. The rearrangement links TRBV6-1 to TRBJ2-7; 10 bases align to TRBD1. CDR1 MNHNS and CDR2 SASEGT come from the germline V gene. This CDR3 has 16 residues. The junction had 8 bases not matched to a gene; V was cut back by 4 bases and J by 2 bases.

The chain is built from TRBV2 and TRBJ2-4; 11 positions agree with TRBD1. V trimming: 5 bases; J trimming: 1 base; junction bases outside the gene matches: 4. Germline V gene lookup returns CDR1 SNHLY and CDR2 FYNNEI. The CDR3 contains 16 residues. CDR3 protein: CASSTGQGAAKNIQYF. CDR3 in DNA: TGTGCCAGCAGTACCGGACAGGGGGCTGCCAAAAACATTCAGTACTTC.

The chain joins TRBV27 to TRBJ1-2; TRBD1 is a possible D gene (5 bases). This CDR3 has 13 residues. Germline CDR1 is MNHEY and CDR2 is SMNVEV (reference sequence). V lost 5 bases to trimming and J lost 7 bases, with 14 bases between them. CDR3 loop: CASSPWSGPGYTF. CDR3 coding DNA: TGTGCCAGCAGTCCCTGGTCGGGGCCTGGCTACACCTTC.

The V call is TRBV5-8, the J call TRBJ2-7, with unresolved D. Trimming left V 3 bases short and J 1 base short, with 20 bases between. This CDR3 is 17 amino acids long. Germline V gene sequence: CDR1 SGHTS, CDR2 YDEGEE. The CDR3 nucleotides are TGTGCCAGCAGCTCTAGGTGGATATTTTCCCCTTCCTACGAGCAGTACTTC. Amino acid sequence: CASSSRWIFSPSYEQYF.

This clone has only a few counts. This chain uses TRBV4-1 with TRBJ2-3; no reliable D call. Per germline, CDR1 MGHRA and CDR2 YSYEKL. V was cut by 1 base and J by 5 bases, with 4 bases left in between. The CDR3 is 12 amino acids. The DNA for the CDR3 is TGCGCCAGCAGCCAAGGGCAAGATACGCAGTATTTT. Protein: CASSQGQDTQYF.